The 14 T cell receptor beta chains below come from one sample, sequenced in a study of T cell repertoires in cytomegalovirus infection. In TCRdb, the reads were re-called with MiXCR into one record per CDR3 protein. The table lists approximately 140,000 distinct CDR3 sequences, almost 9% of them singletons. Sequenced material: PBMCs. These receptors were obtained from a human donor in good health (CMV status not recorded). Some clones in this sample may be carry-over from other donors' samples.

This clonotype was detected a few times. The chain recombines TRBV20-1 with TRBJ2-1; maybe TRBD1 (5 bases). Per germline, CDR1 DFQATT and CDR2 SNEGSKA (reference sequence). The CDR3 runs 14 residues. The V end was cut by 6 bases, the J end by 4 bases, with 16 bases between. The DNA of the CDR3 is TGCAGTGCAAGCCCGGAGCAGGGTTACAATGAGCAGTTCTTC. Translated, it gives CSASPEQGYNEQFF.

This clonotype was counted many times. The chain employs TRBV7-2 and TRBJ1-2; possibly TRBD1 for D (6 bases). CDR1 is SGHTA and CDR2 is FQGNSA in the germline V gene. Trimming removed 7 bases at V and 8 bases at J, with 20 bases between. CDR3 length: 14 amino acids. The CDR3 region has the DNA TGTGCCAGCAAACGAGCAGGGGTCGTCGGAGGCTACACCTTC. It codes for CASKRAGVVGGYTF.

This clonotype was seen more than once but under ten times. The chain recombines TRBV20-1 with TRBJ1-2, with 11 bases that match TRBD1. This CDR3 is built from 14 residues. Germline V gene data show CDR1 as DFQATT and CDR2 as SNEGSKA (reference sequence). With V trimmed by 3 bases and J by 7 bases, 7 bases remained unmatched. The CDR3 bases are TGCAGTGCTAGCCGGACAGGGGGCGTACTTGGCTACACCTTC. It translates to CSASRTGGVLGYTF.

This clonotype was counted ten times or more. The chain is built from TRBV28 and TRBJ1-1; 9 bases agree with TRBD1. Germline CDR1 and CDR2: MDHEN and SYDVKM. Trimming took 4 bases from V and 2 from J; bases not matched to a gene: 5. CDR3 length equals 15 residues. CDR3 DNA sequence: TGTGCCAGCAGTTCACAGGACAGGGGCAACACTGAAGCTTTCTTT. This encodes CASSSQDRGNTEAFF.

This clonotype has ten or more counts. The rearrangement uses TRBV5-4 and TRBJ2-3; D might be TRBD1 (6 bases). The CDR3 contains 14 residues. The V end was cut by 4 bases, the J end by 2 bases, with 11 bases between. Germline CDR1 reads SGHNT; CDR2 reads YYREEE (reference sequence). This CDR3 is CASSKGQNTDTQYF. For the CDR3, the DNA is TGTGCCAGCAGCAAAGGACAGAACACAGATACGCAGTATTTT.

This clonotype appeared a few times. This chain connects TRBV29-1 to TRBJ1-1; possibly TRBD1 for D (5 bases). V dropped 3 bases and J dropped 11 bases, with 19 bases sitting between them. Germline V gene lookup returns CDR1 SQVTM and CDR2 ANQGSEA. This CDR3 has 13 amino acids. This chain's CDR3 is CSVDRGKSNGAFF. CDR3 sequence (DNA): TGCAGCGTTGACCGGGGGAAGTCAAACGGGGCTTTCTTT.

In its sample, this clonotype was seen a few times. This rearrangement joins TRBV14 to TRBJ1-1, with 10 bases identical to TRBD1. CDR3 length equals 15 residues. CDR1 SGHDN and CDR2 FVKESK come from the germline V gene. The V segment lost 4 bases and the J segment 3 bases; nucleotides outside the gene matches: 5. The CDR3 DNA is TGTGCCAGCAGCCTTTGGACAGGGGGTTACACTGAAGCTTTCTTT. Its protein is CASSLWTGGYTEAFF.

V usage is TRBV18 and J usage is TRBJ1-3; D gene unclear. Per germline, CDR1 KGHSH and CDR2 LQKENI. CDR3 length equals 12 residues. The ends were cut back, 1 base at V and 9 bases at J, with 7 bases in the middle. CDR3 coding DNA: TGTGCCAGCTCACCACAACGGGGCACCATATATTTT. This gives the protein CASSPQRGTIYF.

The table lists this clonotype with many counts. The rearrangement joins TRBV7-2 to TRBJ1-6; 7 nucleotides agree with TRBD1. The CDR3 loop spans 16 amino acids. Trimming cost V 5 bases and J 2 bases; bases outside gene matches: 6. The germline gives CDR1 SGHTA, CDR2 FQGNSA. The CDR3 sequence is CASSTRQGTYNSPLHF. CDR3 bases: TGTGCCAGCAGCACCCGACAGGGAACCTATAATTCACCCCTCCACTTT.

This clonotype has at least ten counts. The chain links TRBV12-3 or TRBV12-4 to TRBJ2-7, with 7 bases matching TRBD1. Trimming cost V 2 bases and J 2 bases; bases outside gene matches: 3. CDR3 size: 14 residues. CDR3 protein: CASSLTGTAYEQYF. The CDR3, as DNA: TGTGCCAGCAGTTTAACCGGGACAGCCTACGAGCAGTACTTC.

This clonotype was picked up many times. CDR3: CATSGTWDYGYTF. As DNA, the CDR3 is TGTGCCACCTCAGGGACGTGGGACTATGGCTACACCTTC. The V and J genes are TRBV12-3 or TRBV12-4 and TRBJ1-2; D may be TRBD1 (5 bases). The V end lost 10 bases, the J end lost 3 bases, and 15 bases lay between the germline ends. CDR3 length: 13 amino acids.

This clonotype was recorded many times. The chain has TRBV7-2 and TRBJ2-7, with 7 bases identical to TRBD2. CDR3 size: 18 residues. Germline V lookup: CDR1 SGHTA, CDR2 FQGNSA. Germline trimming cut 5 bases from V and 4 bases from J; bases unmatched to any gene: 20. The CDR3 reads CASSPQRGGGSGQYEQYF. As DNA, the CDR3 is TGTGCCAGCAGCCCACAACGTGGCGGGGGATCCGGACAATACGAGCAGTACTTC.

This clonotype was detected many times. The chain joins TRBV4-1 to TRBJ2-1, with 9 bases fitting TRBD1. V shed 3 bases and J 4 bases; nucleotides not matched to a gene: 7. The CDR3 contains 16 residues. CDR1 and CDR2 (germline): MGHRA, YSYEKL. CDR3 sequence reads: CASSHIQGAGYNEQFF. The CDR3 nucleotides read TGCGCCAGCAGCCACATACAGGGGGCTGGTTACAATGAGCAGTTCTTC.

The chain employs TRBV7-9 and TRBJ1-1; D uncertain. This CDR3 is 14 amino acids long. Trimming pared 1 base from V and 4 bases from J, leaving 10 bases between. CDR1 and CDR2 from the germline V gene are SEHNR and FQNEAQ (reference sequence). CDR3 sequence (DNA): TGTGCCAGCAGCTTAGGGTATCGGGTCACTGAAGCTTTCTTT. Encoded protein: CASSLGYRVTEAFF.